This T cell receptor (beta chain) originates from a study of human T cells and chemical hapten exposure. The ends were cut back, 0 bases at V and 7 bases at J, with 14 bases in the middle. The CDR3 contains 16 residues. Germline loops: CDR1 SGHRS, CDR2 YFSETQ. Original processing methods: A per-sample median of roughly 100,000 TCRs was observed, with a range of roughly 20,000 to 690,600. TCRdb re-called the RACE reads with MiXCR, one entry per CDR3 protein. The V and J calls and clone size are TCRdb's, not the authors'. Of approximately 260,000 distinct CDR3 sequences detected, almost 8% appear once; the ten largest clones hold 1.2%. The time point: pre-sensitization, week 0. Treatment of the sample: therapeutic diphenylcyclopropenone sensitization with weekly scalp DPC. The study enrolled 18 to 70-year-old alopecia patients suitable for DPC.

The TCR comes from a man between 18 and 29 years old with alopecia areata. Some clones in this sample may be carry-over from other donors' samples. The V call is TRBV5-1, the J call TRBJ1-6, with TRBD1 as a possible D gene (6 bases). The sequencing here drew on whole blood, taken in connection with sensitization to the hapten diphenylcyclopropenone (DPC). The CDR3 region is CASSLARTGANSPLHF. CDR3 in DNA: TGCGCCAGCAGCTTGGCCCGGACGGGGGCCAATTCACCCCTCCACTTT.